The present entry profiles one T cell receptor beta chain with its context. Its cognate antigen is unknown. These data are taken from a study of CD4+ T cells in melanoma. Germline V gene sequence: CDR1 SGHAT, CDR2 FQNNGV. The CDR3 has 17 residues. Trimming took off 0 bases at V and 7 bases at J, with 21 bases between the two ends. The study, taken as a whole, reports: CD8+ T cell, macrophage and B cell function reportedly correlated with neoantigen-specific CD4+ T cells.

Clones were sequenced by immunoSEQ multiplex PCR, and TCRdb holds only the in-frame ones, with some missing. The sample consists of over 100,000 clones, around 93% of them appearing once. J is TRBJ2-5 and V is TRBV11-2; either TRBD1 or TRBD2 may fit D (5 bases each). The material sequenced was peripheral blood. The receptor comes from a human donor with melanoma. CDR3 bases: TGTGCCAGCAGCTTAGACGAAGCCCAGGGAGTCGGGGCGACCCAGTACTTC. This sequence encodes CASSLDEAQGVGATQYF.